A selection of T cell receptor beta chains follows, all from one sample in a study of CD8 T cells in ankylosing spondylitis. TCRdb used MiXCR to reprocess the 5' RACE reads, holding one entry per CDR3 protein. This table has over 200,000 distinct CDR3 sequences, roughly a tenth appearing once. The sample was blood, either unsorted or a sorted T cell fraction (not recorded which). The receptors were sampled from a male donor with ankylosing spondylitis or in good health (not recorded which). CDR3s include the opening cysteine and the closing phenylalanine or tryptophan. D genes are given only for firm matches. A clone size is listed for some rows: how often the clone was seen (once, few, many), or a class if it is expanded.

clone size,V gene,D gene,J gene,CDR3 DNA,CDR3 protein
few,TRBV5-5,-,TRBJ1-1,TGTGCCAGCAGCTACAGGGAGAAGAACACTGAAGCTTTCTTT,CASSYREKNTEAFF
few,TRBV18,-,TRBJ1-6,TGTGCCAGCTCACCTTCGGCCACTTTAGATTCACCCCTCCACTTT,CASSPSATLDSPLHF
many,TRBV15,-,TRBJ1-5,TGTGCCACCAGCAGGGGTAGCAATCAGCCCCAGCATTTT,CATSRGSNQPQHF
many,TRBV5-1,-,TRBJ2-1,TGCGCCAGCAGCCGAGGGGGGGAGTGGTTCAATGAGCAGTTCTTC,CASSRGGEWFNEQFF
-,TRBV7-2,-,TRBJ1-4,TGTGCCAGCAGCTCGGGACAAGTTAATGAAAAACTGTTTTTT,CASSSGQVNEKLFF
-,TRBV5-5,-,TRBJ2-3,TGTGCCAGCAGTGGGCTGGACGGGGGCACAGATACGCAGTATTTT,CASSGLDGGTDTQYF
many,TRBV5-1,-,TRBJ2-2,TGCGCCAGCTACCCCACAGGGCTCACCGGGGAGCTGTTTTTT,CASYPTGLTGELFF
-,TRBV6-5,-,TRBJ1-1,TGTGCCAGCAGTTACCAGGAGATGAACACTGAAGCTTTCTTT,CASSYQEMNTEAFF
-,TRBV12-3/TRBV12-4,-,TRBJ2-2,TGTGCCAGCAGTTTCTGGAGTCAGGGTGTCTCCGGGGAGCTGTTTTTT,CASSFWSQGVSGELFF
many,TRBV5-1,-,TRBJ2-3,TGCGCCAGCAGCTTGGATGCCGGCAGCACAGATACGCAGTATTTT,CASSLDAGSTDTQYF
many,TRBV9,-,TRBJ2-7,TGTGCCAGCAGCGTAGGACAGAGAGAGTCCTACGAGCAGTACTTC,CASSVGQRESYEQYF
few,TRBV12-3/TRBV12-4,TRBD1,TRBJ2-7,TGTGCCAGCAGTTTCTCACGGACAGGGCAATACGAGCAGTACTTC,CASSFSRTGQYEQYF
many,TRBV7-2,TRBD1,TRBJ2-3,TGTGCCAGCAGCTTATTCCCCACAGGGGAAGGGGCAGATACGCAGTATTTT,CASSLFPTGEGADTQYF
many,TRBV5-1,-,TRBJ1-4,TGCGCCAGCAGCGTGCAGGGATACGAAAAACTGTTTTTT,CASSVQGYEKLFF
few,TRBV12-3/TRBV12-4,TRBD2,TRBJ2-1,TGTGCCAGCAGGCAAACTAGCGGGGGGGACAATGAGCAGTTCTTC,CASRQTSGGDNEQFF
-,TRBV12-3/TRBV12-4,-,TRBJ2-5,TGTGCCAGCACCGTCTACGCCCGTGGTCGAGAGACCCAGTACTTC,CASTVYARGRETQYF
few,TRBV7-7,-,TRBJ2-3,TGTGCTAGCAGCTTCCGGACTGGCGCAGATACGCAGTATTTT,CASSFRTGADTQYF
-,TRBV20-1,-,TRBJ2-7,TGCAGTGCTATCTCCGGGACCCCCTACGAGCAGTACTTC,CSAISGTPYEQYF
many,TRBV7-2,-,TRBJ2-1,TGTGCCAGCAGCTCGACCACAGGGAACAATGAGCAGTTCTTC,CASSSTTGNNEQFF
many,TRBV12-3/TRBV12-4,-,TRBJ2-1,TGTGCCAGCAGTTTTATCATGGACGACGGCAATGAGCAGTTCTTC,CASSFIMDDGNEQFF
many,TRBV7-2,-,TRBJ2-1,TGTGCCAGCAGCCCGGTAGTACAACCCTACAATGAGCAGTTCTTC,CASSPVVQPYNEQFF
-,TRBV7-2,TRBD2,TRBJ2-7,TGTGCCAGCAGCACCGGACTAGCGGGGGGCCGAAACGTATTC,CASSTGLAGGRNVF
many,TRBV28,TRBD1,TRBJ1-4,TGTGCCAGCAGCGCACAGGGGGCAGGAACTAATGAAAAACTGTTTTTT,CASSAQGAGTNEKLFF
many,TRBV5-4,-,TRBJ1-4,TGTGCCAGCAGCCCGGGGGACCATGATGAAAAACTGTTTTTT,CASSPGDHDEKLFF
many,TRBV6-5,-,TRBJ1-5,TGTGCCAGCAGTTACGGGTCAATAAAGCAGCCCCAGCATTTT,CASSYGSIKQPQHF
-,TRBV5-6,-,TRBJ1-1,TGTGCCAGCAGCTTGGAAGATCGCGGGTCCACTGAAGCTTTCTTT,CASSLEDRGSTEAFF
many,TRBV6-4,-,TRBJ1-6,TGTGCCAGCAGTGACCGTGACAGTAATTCACCCCTCCACTTT,CASSDRDSNSPLHF
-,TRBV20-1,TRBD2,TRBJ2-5,TGCAGTGCTCCCTCGCTCGGGGGGAGTCAAGAGACCCAGTACTTC,CSAPSLGGSQETQYF
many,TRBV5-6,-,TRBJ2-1,TGTGCCAGCAGCTTGAGTGGGACCGTGGCCTACAATGAGCAGTTCTTC,CASSLSGTVAYNEQFF
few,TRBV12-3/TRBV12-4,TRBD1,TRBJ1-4,TGTGCCAGCAGTCGGGACAGGCCCCGCAATGAAAAACTGTTTTTT,CASSRDRPRNEKLFF
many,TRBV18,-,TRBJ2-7,TGTGCCAGCTCCCCGGATCAGGGGCTCTCCTACGAGCAGTACTTC,CASSPDQGLSYEQYF
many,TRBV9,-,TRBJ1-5,TGTGCCAGCAGCGGCGGGGACGTCCAAAGCAATCAGCCCCAGCATTTT,CASSGGDVQSNQPQHF
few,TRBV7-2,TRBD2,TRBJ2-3,TGTGCCAGCAGCCCATATACTAGCGGGGGGGCCGGAGATACGCAGTATTTT,CASSPYTSGGAGDTQYF
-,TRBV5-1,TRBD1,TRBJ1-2,TGCGCCAGCAGACCACAGGGGGCGTCGGGCTACACCTTC,CASRPQGASGYTF
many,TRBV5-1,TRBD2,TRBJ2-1,TGCGCCAGCAGCCAAAATAGCGGGGGCTCCTACAATGAGCAGTTCTTC,CASSQNSGGSYNEQFF